This T cell receptor beta chain is drawn from a study of T cell changes during pregnancy in multiple sclerosis. Trimming pared 5 bases from V and 3 bases from J, leaving 10 bases between. The CDR3 has 13 residues. Germline V gene data show CDR1 as SEHNR and CDR2 as FQNEAQ (reference sequence). Method: immunoSEQ multiplex PCR; TCRdb's copy keeps in-frame clones and lacks some. The table records 70,000 to 75,000 clones, about 88% of them present only once. This clonotype was obtained from a female donor with multiple sclerosis, enrolled in a pregnancy study. Material: peripheral blood, obtained before pregnancy. V is TRBV7-9 and J is TRBJ1-2; perhaps TRBD1 as D (5 bases). The CDR3 here is CASSTSTDYGYTF. CDR3 coding DNA: TGTGCCAGCAGCACCTCGACAGACTATGGCTACACCTTC.